The 15 T cell receptor beta chains below all came from one sample that was sequenced in a study of blood T cell repertoires in COVID-19. TCRdb keeps only in-frame clones here, not all; method: immunoSEQ multiplex PCR. This sample has 250,000 to 300,000 clones, with about nine tenths found just once. Material for sequencing was peripheral blood. Every receptor here comes from a woman between 45 and 60 years old with COVID-19, enrolled during active disease.

The V gene is TRBV7-9, the J gene TRBJ1-5, with a possible D match to TRBD1 (5 bases). The CDR3 contains 15 residues. V lost 4 bases and J 3 bases, leaving 13 bases between the germline ends. Germline V gene lookup returns CDR1 SEHNR and CDR2 FQNEAQ (reference sequence). The CDR3 DNA follows: TGTGCCAGCAGCTCCGATTCTGGGGCCAATCAGCCCCAGCATTTT. This sequence encodes CASSSDSGANQPQHF.

V usage is TRBV5-1 and J usage is TRBJ2-3; 11 bases map to TRBD2. Germline V CDR1 and CDR2: SGHRS, YFSETQ. The V and J ends lost 4 bases and 4 bases, in that order; junction bases with no gene match: 11. CDR3 length equals 17 residues. The CDR3 reads CASSPYIAGGPPDTQYF. DNA of the CDR3: TGCGCCAGCAGCCCGTACATAGCGGGAGGGCCCCCAGATACGCAGTATTTT. Drawing the rest from reference TRBV5-1 and TRBJ2-3, the complete variable domain is KAGVTQTPRYLIKTRGQQVTLSCSPISGHRSVSWYQQTPGQGLQFLFEYFSETQRNKGNFPGRFSGRQFSNSRSEMNVSTLELGDSALYLCASSPYIAGGPPDTQYFGPGTRLTVL.

The chain joins TRBV6-2 or TRBV6-3 to TRBJ1-2; 11 bases are a match to TRBD1. Germline values: CDR1 MNHEY, CDR2 SVGEGT. This CDR3 has 16 residues. Germline trimming cut 2 bases from V and 8 bases from J; bases unmatched to any gene: 10. DNA of the CDR3: TGTGCCAGCAGTTACCCCAGGACAGGGGGCGCTGAAGGCTACACCTTC. It is translated as CASSYPRTGGAEGYTF.

The chain couples TRBV7-9 to TRBJ2-1; D not resolved. V lost 0 bases to trimming and J lost 7 bases, with 7 bases between them. Germline V lookup: CDR1 SEHNR, CDR2 FQNEAQ (reference sequence). The CDR3 extends over 13 amino acids. CDR3 DNA sequence: TGTGCCAGCAGCTTAGCCAGAAGAAATGAGCAGTTCTTC. This sequence encodes CASSLARRNEQFF.

This clone was seen once. The gene calls are TRBV15 and TRBJ2-4; 7 bases fit TRBD2. Germline assignment: CDR1 LNHNV and CDR2 YYDKDF (reference sequence). J gave up 7 bases and V 3 bases, and 9 bases lay outside the gene matches. The CDR3 length is 15 residues. This chain's CDR3 is CATSSNTGGGNIQYF. The DNA for the CDR3 is TGTGCCACCAGCAGTAACACGGGAGGAGGGAACATTCAGTACTTC.

Of note for this clone: The identical CDR3 is also encoded by other nucleotide sequences in the sample. This chain uses TRBV18 with TRBJ2-1; the match to TRBD2 covers 7 bases. The CDR3 runs 15 residues. J gave up 3 bases and V 2 bases, and 4 bases lay outside the gene matches. CDR1 is KGHSH and CDR2 is LQKENI in the germline V gene. The CDR3 loop is CASSPGLADYNEQFF. CDR3 nucleotide sequence: TGTGCCAGCTCACCAGGGCTAGCGGACTACAATGAGCAGTTCTTC.

The V call is TRBV19, the J call TRBJ2-7, with 7 bases fitting TRBD1. Germline V gene lookup returns CDR1 LNHDA and CDR2 SQIVND (reference sequence). The J segment lost 2 bases and the V segment lost 7 bases, leaving 5 bases of the junction unmatched. The CDR3 contains 13 residues. The CDR3 is CASMGQGAYEQYF. In nucleotides, the CDR3 is TGTGCCAGTATGGGCCAGGGGGCCTACGAGCAGTACTTC.

The chain employs TRBV5-8 and TRBJ1-5; unclear D gene. The V and J ends lost 4 bases and 4 bases respectively, with 12 bases between them. There are 14 residues in the CDR3. Germline CDR1 is SGHTS and CDR2 is YDEGEE. The CDR3 DNA follows: TGTGCCAGCAGCCAAGGACTCGGGAATCAGCCCCAGCATTTT. It codes for CASSQGLGNQPQHF.

V and J are TRBV30 and TRBJ1-2; no reliable D call. CDR1 and CDR2 (germline): GTSNPN, SVGIG (reference sequence). V was clipped by 0 bases and J by 4 bases, with 9 bases between them. CDR3 length: 13 residues. This chain's CDR3 is CAWSVPPIYGYTF. DNA of the CDR3: TGTGCCTGGAGTGTTCCCCCAATCTATGGCTACACCTTC.

The rearrangement links TRBV4-2 to TRBJ2-5; 8 nucleotides line up with TRBD2. The CDR3 spans 15 residues. The V and J ends lost 1 base and 5 bases, in that order; junction bases with no gene match: 6. Per germline, CDR1 LGHNA and CDR2 YNFKEQ. The CDR3 DNA is TGTGCCAGCAGCCAAGCAGCGGGAGTGAGTGAGACCCAGTACTTC. This codes for CASSQAAGVSETQYF.

Only one count was recorded for this clone. This chain links TRBV7-9 with TRBJ2-1; 8 bases agree with TRBD1. Germline values: CDR1 SEHNR, CDR2 FQNEAQ (reference sequence). J gave up 8 bases and V 7 bases, and 13 bases lay outside the gene matches. This CDR3 spans 15 amino acids. The CDR3 spells CASNPGQGRGDEQFF. In nucleotides, the CDR3 is TGTGCCAGCAACCCAGGACAGGGAAGAGGGGATGAGCAGTTCTTC.

The chain carries TRBV10-2 and TRBJ2-3; D is perhaps TRBD1 (5 bases). Germline V gives CDR1 WSHSY, CDR2 SAAADI. The V gene lost 4 bases and the J gene lost 2 bases, with 13 bases spanning the gap. This CDR3 contains 15 residues. Here the CDR3 reads CASSGQTVITDTQYF. The CDR3 DNA reads as TGCGCCAGCAGTGGGCAGACAGTTATCACAGATACGCAGTATTTT.

CDR3 amino acids: CASTAPSTTNYGYTF. CDR3 coding DNA: TGTGCCAGCACCGCGCCAAGCACGACTAACTATGGCTACACCTTC. The chain recombines TRBV28 with TRBJ1-2; D unclear. V dropped 7 bases and J dropped 0 bases, with 15 bases sitting between them. CDR1 MDHEN and CDR2 SYDVKM come from the germline V gene. This CDR3 has 15 amino acids.

The chain links TRBV18 to TRBJ2-7; TRBD2 is a possible D gene (6 bases). The CDR3 is 15 residues long. Trimming left V 5 bases short and J 0 bases short, with 14 bases between. Germline CDR1 and CDR2: KGHSH and LQKENI. This CDR3 is CASSVTDGSSYEQYF. CDR3 sequence (DNA): TGTGCCAGCTCAGTGACAGACGGGAGCTCCTACGAGCAGTACTTC.

The chain couples TRBV6-2 or TRBV6-3 to TRBJ1-1; 11 bases are shared with TRBD1. The length of the CDR3 is 17 residues. Trimming took 6 bases from V and 0 from J; bases not matched to a gene: 9. Looked up from germline, CDR1 is MNHEY and CDR2 is SVGEGT. The CDR3 sequence is CASSDGTGGYLNTEAFF. CDR3 DNA: TGTGCCAGCAGCGATGGGACAGGGGGGTACTTGAACACTGAAGCTTTCTTT.